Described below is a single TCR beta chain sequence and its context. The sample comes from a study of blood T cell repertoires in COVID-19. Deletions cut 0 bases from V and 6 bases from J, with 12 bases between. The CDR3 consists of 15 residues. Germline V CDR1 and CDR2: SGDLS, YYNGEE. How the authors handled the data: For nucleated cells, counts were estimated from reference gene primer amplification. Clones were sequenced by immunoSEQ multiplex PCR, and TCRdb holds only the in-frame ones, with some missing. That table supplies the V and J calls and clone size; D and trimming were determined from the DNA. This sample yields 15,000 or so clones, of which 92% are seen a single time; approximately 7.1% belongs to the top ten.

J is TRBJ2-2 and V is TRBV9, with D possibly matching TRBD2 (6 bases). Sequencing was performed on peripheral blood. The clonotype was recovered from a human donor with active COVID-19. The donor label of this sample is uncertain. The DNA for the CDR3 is TGTGCCAGCAGCGTAGAGTTGGGCGGGGCCGGGGAGCTGTTTTTT. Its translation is CASSVELGGAGELFF.